These T cell receptor beta chains were read from a single sample in a study of shared clonotypes between healthy human individuals. Libraries were prepared by immunoSEQ multiplex PCR; TCRdb keeps only in-frame clonotypes and omits some of them. The table lists 500,000 or so clones, around 96% of them singletons. Source material: naive CD4+ T cells sorted from blood. Source of these receptors: a woman aged 25 to 39 in good health. Both conserved end residues are part of each CDR3. Each record gives: V gene, D gene, clone size, J gene, CDR3 protein, CDR3 DNA. D genes are given only for firm matches. Size values are once, few and many counts, or a class for expanded clones, and some rows have none.

V: TRBV6-5; D: -; size: -; J: TRBJ1-2; CDR3: CASRGMGLGDGYTF; DNA: TGTGCCAGCAGAGGGATGGGGTTAGGGGATGGCTACACCTTC
V: TRBV5-5; D: -; size: -; J: TRBJ1-1; CDR3: CASSSTQGGTEAFF; DNA: TGTGCCAGCAGCTCAACACAGGGAGGCACTGAAGCTTTCTTT
V: TRBV28; D: -; size: -; J: TRBJ1-2; CDR3: CASRPAPYDGYTF; DNA: TGTGCCAGCAGGCCGGCCCCATACGATGGCTACACCTTC
V: TRBV9; D: TRBD2; size: -; J: TRBJ2-5; CDR3: CASSVGTSGRAVRETQYF; DNA: TGTGCCAGCAGCGTAGGGACTAGCGGGAGGGCCGTGAGAGAGACCCAGTACTTC
V: TRBV11-2; D: -; size: few; J: TRBJ1-5; CDR3: CASSQSGFQPQHF; DNA: TGTGCCAGCAGCCAATCTGGGTTTCAGCCCCAGCATTTT
V: TRBV7-3; D: TRBD2; size: -; J: TRBJ2-2; CDR3: CASSPGLAGVDGELFF; DNA: TGTGCCAGCAGCCCTGGACTAGCGGGAGTAGACGGGGAGCTGTTTTTT
V: TRBV29-1; D: TRBD2; size: once; J: TRBJ2-7; CDR3: CSVEGTTTYEQYF; DNA: TGCAGCGTTGAGGGGACTACGACCTACGAGCAGTACTTC
V: TRBV29-1; D: -; size: -; J: TRBJ1-5; CDR3: CSVGTATDQPQHF; DNA: TGCAGCGTTGGGACAGCGACCGATCAGCCCCAGCATTTT
V: TRBV5-1; D: -; size: -; J: TRBJ2-3; CDR3: CASSLGGLDTDTQYF; DNA: TGCGCCAGCAGCTTGGGAGGGCTAGACACAGATACGCAGTATTTT
V: TRBV1; D: -; size: -; J: TRBJ2-7; CDR3: CTSSHRDSGGRRGHEQYF; DNA: TGCACCAGCAGCCATAGGGATAGCGGGGGCCGGCGGGGCCACGAGCAGTACTTC
V: TRBV4-1; D: -; size: once; J: TRBJ2-7; CDR3: CASSQDPGGFYEQYF; DNA: TGCGCCAGCAGCCAAGATCCTGGCGGATTCTACGAGCAGTACTTC
V: TRBV15; D: -; size: -; J: TRBJ1-4; CDR3: CATSRRRGVTNEKLFF; DNA: TGTGCCACCAGCCGAAGACGAGGGGTAACTAATGAAAAACTGTTTTTT
V: TRBV6-1; D: TRBD2; size: -; J: TRBJ2-2; CDR3: CASSLTSGNTGELFF; DNA: TGTGCCAGCAGCCTGACTAGCGGTAACACCGGGGAGCTGTTTTTT
V: TRBV6-1; D: -; size: -; J: TRBJ2-5; CDR3: CASSESGIAGTQYF; DNA: TGTGCCAGCAGTGAATCTGGCATAGCTGGGACCCAGTACTTC
V: TRBV29-1; D: -; size: -; J: TRBJ1-5; CDR3: CSDLVLGQPQHF; DNA: TGCAGCGACCTCGTTTTAGGTCAGCCCCAGCATTTT
V: TRBV19; D: TRBD2; size: -; J: TRBJ2-1; CDR3: CASSIASRTSGRAYNEQFF; DNA: TGTGCCAGTAGTATAGCATCCCGGACTAGCGGGAGGGCCTACAATGAGCAGTTCTTC
V: TRBV18; D: -; size: -; J: TRBJ2-1; CDR3: CASSPPAQMVYNEQFF; DNA: TGTGCCAGCTCACCACCGGCACAGATGGTGTACAATGAGCAGTTCTTC
V: TRBV5-8; D: TRBD2; size: -; J: TRBJ2-7; CDR3: CASRLAGATYEQYF; DNA: TGTGCCAGCAGATTAGCGGGAGCCACCTACGAGCAGTACTTC
V: TRBV28; D: TRBD1; size: -; J: TRBJ1-1; CDR3: CASSGGQGAQTEAFF; DNA: TGTGCCAGCAGTGGGGGACAGGGGGCGCAGACTGAAGCTTTCTTT
V: TRBV10-2; D: -; size: once; J: TRBJ1-1; CDR3: CASSDQSIVITEAFF; DNA: TGCGCCAGCAGTGATCAGAGTATCGTTATCACTGAAGCTTTCTTT
V: TRBV7-6; D: -; size: -; J: TRBJ2-7; CDR3: CASSLPYGGGGNEQYF; DNA: TGTGCCAGCAGCCTCCCCTATGGGGGAGGGGGGAACGAGCAGTACTTC
V: TRBV28; D: -; size: -; J: TRBJ2-5; CDR3: CASSLRRDIETQYF; DNA: TGTGCCAGCAGTTTACGCCGGGACATAGAGACCCAGTACTTC
V: TRBV30; D: TRBD1; size: -; J: TRBJ2-7; CDR3: CAWSYRTGGEQYF; DNA: TGTGCCTGGAGTTACCGGACAGGCGGGGAGCAGTACTTC
V: TRBV28; D: -; size: once; J: TRBJ1-2; CDR3: CASSLATATKGGYTF; DNA: TGTGCCAGCAGTTTGGCGACAGCGACTAAGGGAGGCTACACCTTC
V: TRBV7-6; D: -; size: -; J: TRBJ1-4; CDR3: CASSLAGAINEKLFF; DNA: TGTGCCAGCAGCTTAGCAGGGGCTATTAATGAAAAACTGTTTTTT
V: TRBV6-1; D: TRBD2; size: -; J: TRBJ2-1; CDR3: CASSEFGGTSGMEQFF; DNA: TGTGCCAGCAGTGAATTCGGGGGGACTAGCGGGATGGAGCAGTTCTTC
V: TRBV11-3; D: TRBD2; size: -; J: TRBJ2-1; CDR3: CASSLDLWSGSPNEQFF; DNA: TGTGCCAGCAGCTTAGACCTCTGGAGCGGGAGTCCCAATGAGCAGTTCTTC
V: TRBV29-1; D: TRBD1; size: -; J: TRBJ2-1; CDR3: CSVELSGQGYNEQFF; DNA: TGCAGCGTTGAACTGTCGGGACAGGGCTACAATGAGCAGTTCTTC
V: TRBV28; D: -; size: -; J: TRBJ1-5; CDR3: CASSRTELNQPQHF; DNA: TGTGCCAGCAGCCGGACAGAGCTCAATCAGCCCCAGCATTTT
V: TRBV7-8; D: -; size: -; J: TRBJ2-7; CDR3: CASSLVGEQYF; DNA: TGTGCCAGCAGCTTAGTAGGGGAGCAGTACTTC
V: TRBV5-5; D: TRBD1; size: -; J: TRBJ2-2; CDR3: CASSRGGLNTGELFF; DNA: TGTGCCAGCAGTCGAGGGGGCCTGAACACCGGGGAGCTGTTTTTT
V: TRBV28; D: -; size: -; J: TRBJ2-1; CDR3: CASSPTRISHNEQFF; DNA: TGTGCCAGCAGTCCCACCCGGATTAGTCACAATGAGCAGTTCTTC
V: TRBV9; D: TRBD1; size: -; J: TRBJ2-3; CDR3: CASSSGQFTDTQYF; DNA: TGTGCCAGCAGCTCGGGACAGTTCACAGATACGCAGTATTTT
V: TRBV10-3; D: -; size: -; J: TRBJ1-3; CDR3: CAVLPGNTIYF; DNA: TGTGCCGTTCTGCCTGGAAACACCATATATTTT
V: TRBV30; D: TRBD1; size: -; J: TRBJ1-5; CDR3: CAWRTTGVNNQPQHF; DNA: TGTGCCTGGAGGACGACAGGGGTTAACAATCAGCCCCAGCATTTT
V: TRBV7-9; D: TRBD2; size: -; J: TRBJ2-3; CDR3: CASSWTSGTMDTQYF; DNA: TGTGCCAGCAGCTGGACTAGCGGTACCATGGATACGCAGTATTTT